This entry lists 23 T cell receptor beta chains sequenced from one sample in a study of OX40 agonist ivuxolimab in advanced cancers. TCRdb keeps only in-frame clones here, not all; method: immunoSEQ multiplex PCR. This sample carries nearly 60,000 clones, approximately 80% of them seen once, and the ten largest clones take 0.7% to 0.8%. Sample: CD4+ or CD8+ T cells sorted from blood, taken in a trial of the OX40 agonist ivuxolimab. These receptors came from an adult with an advanced solid tumor such as melanoma, head and neck, liver or kidney cancer.

The chain combines TRBV6-1 with TRBJ2-1; D is tentatively TRBD1 or TRBD2 (5 bases each). The V and J ends lost 9 bases and 0 bases respectively, with 12 bases between them. This CDR3 is 14 amino acids long. The V gene's germline CDR1 is MNHNS and CDR2 SASEGT. The CDR3 coding sequence is TGTGCCAGTTTAAATGGGGGCTCCTACAATGAGCAGTTCTTC. Its protein is CASLNGGSYNEQFF.

The table lists this clone with a count of one. This rearrangement joins TRBV15 to TRBJ2-3; 9 bases are a match to TRBD1. V lost 5 bases, J lost 3 bases, and 12 bases stayed unmatched. The CDR3 loop spans 17 amino acids. CDR1 and CDR2 from the germline V gene are LNHNV and YYDKDF (reference sequence). The DNA for the CDR3 is TGTGCCACCAGCCACATGCGCGGGACAGGGCGGACAGATACGCAGTATTTT. Amino acid sequence: CATSHMRGTGRTDTQYF. The whole variable domain, remainder taken from reference TRBV15 and TRBJ2-3, is DAMVIQNPRYQVTQFGKPVTLSCSQTLNHNVMYWYQQKSSQAPKLLFHYYDKDFNNEADTPDNFQSRRPNTSFCFLDIRSPGLGDTAMYLCATSHMRGTGRTDTQYFGPGTRLTVL.

The CDR3 loop reads CASSHPQGASGELFF. The CDR3, as DNA: TGTGCCAGCAGCCATCCTCAGGGGGCGTCCGGGGAGCTGTTTTTT. The chain has TRBV4-2 and TRBJ2-2, with 8 bases lining up with TRBD1. CDR3 length: 15 amino acids. J gave up 6 bases and V 3 bases, and 6 bases lay outside the gene matches. Germline V gene sequence: CDR1 LGHNA, CDR2 YNFKEQ.

V and J are TRBV6-5 and TRBJ1-2; D perhaps matches TRBD1 (5 bases). Germline CDR1 and CDR2: MNHEY and SVGAGI. The V and J ends lost 6 bases and 5 bases respectively, with 19 bases between them. The CDR3 runs 15 residues. DNA for the CDR3: TGTGCCAGCAGCAAACAGGCGCAGGGAGGGTATGGCTACACCTTC. Protein: CASSKQAQGGYGYTF.

In DNA form, the CDR3 reads TGTGCCAGCAGCCGACTGAGCTCCTACAATGAGCAGTTCTTC. This encodes CASSRLSSYNEQFF. The chain employs TRBV6-5 and TRBJ2-1; D unresolved. The germline V and J ends were trimmed by 6 bases and 0 bases, with 9 bases remaining between them. This CDR3 has 14 amino acids. Germline CDR1 MNHEY, CDR2 SVGAGI.

J is TRBJ2-3 and V is TRBV4-1, with TRBD2 identical over 8 bases. The CDR3 is 15 residues long. The germline CDR1 and CDR2 sequences are MGHRA and YSYEKL. With V trimmed by 5 bases and J by 2 bases, 6 bases remained unmatched. The CDR3 nucleotides read TGCGCCAGCAGCTTTGGACTAGCCATCACAGATACGCAGTATTTT. Amino acids: CASSFGLAITDTQYF.

The table lists this clone with a few counts. This sequence joins TRBV19 and TRBJ1-2; no clear D gene. The germline V gene encodes CDR1 LNHDA and CDR2 SQIVND (reference sequence). The CDR3 runs 11 residues. V lost 7 bases and J lost 6, with 9 bases in between. The CDR3 coding sequence is TGTGCCAGTAACCATGATAATGGCTACACCTTC. Translation gives CASNHDNGYTF.

This clone appeared once. The chain links TRBV14 to TRBJ2-7, with TRBD2 as a possible D gene (6 bases). Deletions cut 6 bases from V and 7 bases from J, with 19 bases between. The CDR3 has 14 residues. Germline assignment: CDR1 SGHDN and CDR2 FVKESK. CDR3 loop: CASSPEGQGREQYF. CDR3 coding DNA: TGTGCCAGCAGTCCGGAGGGGCAGGGACGGGAGCAGTACTTC.

The rearrangement uses TRBV5-6 and TRBJ1-4; 7 bases fit TRBD1. J lost 4 bases, V lost 0 bases, and 6 bases had no gene match. The CDR3 consists of 16 residues. Per the germline V gene, CDR1 is SGHDT and CDR2 is YYEEEE. The CDR3 bases are TGTGCCAGCAGCTTGGGACAGGGTTCGGGTAATGAAAAACTGTTTTTT. Translating it yields CASSLGQGSGNEKLFF.

V and J are TRBV5-1 and TRBJ1-5; the match to TRBD1 covers 11 bases. The ends lost 0 bases at V and 0 bases at J; junction bases unmatched: 5. Germline V lookup: CDR1 SGHRS, CDR2 YFSETQ. The CDR3 runs 18 residues. CDR3 amino acids: CASSLGTGGSSSNQPQHF. In DNA, the CDR3 is TGCGCCAGCAGCTTGGGGACAGGGGGCTCTTCTAGCAATCAGCCCCAGCATTTT.

The chain links TRBV5-1 to TRBJ2-3; a possible D gene is TRBD1 (6 bases). Trimming removed 0 bases from V and 3 bases from J, with 14 bases in between. The CDR3 length is 16 residues. Per germline, CDR1 SGHRS and CDR2 YFSETQ. In DNA, the CDR3 is TGCGCCAGCAGCTTGGAGGGGGTGCCCACAACAGATACGCAGTATTTT. This codes for CASSLEGVPTTDTQYF.

The CDR3 nucleotides are TGTGCCAGCAGTCAGGGGGACCAAGAGACCCAGTACTTC. This codes for CASSQGDQETQYF. The chain employs TRBV2 and TRBJ2-5; the match to TRBD1 covers 7 bases. Germline lookup yields CDR1 SNHLY and CDR2 FYNNEI. The ends lost 5 bases at V and 0 bases at J; junction bases unmatched: 0. The CDR3 totals 13 residues.

J is TRBJ1-2 and V is TRBV9; unclear D gene. V dropped 1 base and J dropped 0 bases, with 7 bases sitting between them. This CDR3 region has 14 residues. The germline V gene has CDR1 SGDLS and CDR2 YYNGEE. The CDR3 reads CASSVTLTNYGYTF. DNA for the CDR3: TGTGCCAGCAGCGTAACCCTTACTAACTATGGCTACACCTTC.

The chain has TRBV21-1 and TRBJ1-5; the table calls TRBD1, which could not be checked here. TRBV21-1 is a pseudogene segment. This CDR3 comprises 13 residues. The CDR3: CASSMGQVKPQHF. In nucleotides, the CDR3 is TGTGCCAGCAGCATGGGACAGGTTAAGCCCCAGCATTTT.

To note about this clone: At the DNA level, this CDR3 is encoded by other sequences in the same sample as well. The chain joins TRBV5-1 to TRBJ1-4; 7 nucleotides agree with TRBD1. This CDR3 is built from 15 residues. CDR1 is SGHRS and CDR2 is YFSETQ in the germline V gene. Trimming took 1 base from V and 8 from J; bases not matched to a gene: 8. CDR3 nucleotides: TGCGCCAGCAGCTTGACGACAGGGAAAGGCGAAAAACTGTTTTTT. It encodes CASSLTTGKGEKLFF.

The chain joins TRBV9 to TRBJ1-1; TRBD1 might be the D (5 bases). The CDR3 has 15 residues. V was shortened by 0 bases and J by 1 base, with 10 bases between the two germline ends. Looked up from germline, CDR1 is SGDLS and CDR2 is YYNGEE. The CDR3 DNA follows: TGTGCCAGCAGCGTAGGAGGGGCAAGGAACACTGAAGCTTTCTTT. Residues: CASSVGGARNTEAFF.

The chain joins TRBV7-9 to TRBJ2-2, with unresolved D. Germline CDR1 and CDR2: SEHNR and FQNEAQ (reference sequence). The CDR3 loop spans 14 amino acids. The V end was cut by 3 bases, the J end by 4 bases, with 9 bases between. CDR3 region: CASSFRHTTGELFF. For the CDR3, the DNA is TGTGCCAGCAGCTTCAGACACACCACCGGGGAGCTGTTTTTT.

This chain connects TRBV11-2 to TRBJ2-1; TRBD1 agrees at 12 bases. Germline CDR1 and CDR2: SGHAT and FQNNGV. This CDR3 spans 16 amino acids. Trimming took 1 base from V and 2 from J; bases not matched to a gene: 0. DNA of the CDR3: TGTGCCAGCAGCTTAGGGGACAGGGGGCCCTACAATGAGCAGTTCTTC. Its translation: CASSLGDRGPYNEQFF.

The chain couples TRBV18 to TRBJ1-1; D unresolved. Germline-derived CDR1 and CDR2 are KGHSH and LQKENI. This CDR3 has 14 residues. Trimming took off 4 bases at V and 0 bases at J, with 9 bases between the two ends. CDR3 in amino acids: CASSLVEMNTEAFF. The CDR3 coding sequence is TGTGCCAGCTCACTGGTAGAGATGAACACTGAAGCTTTCTTT.

V gene TRBV6-1 combines with J gene TRBJ2-5, with TRBD2 identical over 15 bases. The CDR3 is 17 amino acids. The germline V gene has CDR1 MNHNS and CDR2 SASEGT. The ends lost 4 bases at V and 9 bases at J; junction bases unmatched: 12. The CDR3 reads CASSVGGTSGGPGAQYF. As DNA, the CDR3 is TGTGCCAGCAGTGTAGGAGGGACTAGCGGGGGGCCCGGGGCCCAGTACTTC.

This chain links TRBV5-1 with TRBJ2-2; D is undetermined. Deletions cut 0 bases from V and 3 bases from J, with 6 bases between. Germline CDR1 reads SGHRS; CDR2 reads YFSETQ. The length of the CDR3 is 14 residues. Written as DNA, the CDR3 is TGCGCCAGCAGCTTGGCGATTTACACCGGGGAGCTGTTTTTT. Translated, it gives CASSLAIYTGELFF.

The V call is TRBV5-1, the J call TRBJ1-2; 8 bases align to TRBD1. In germline, CDR1 is SGHRS, CDR2 YFSETQ. This CDR3 region has 14 residues. The V gene end was trimmed by 2 bases and the J gene end by 6 bases; junction bases not matched to a gene: 6. The DNA of the CDR3 is TGCGCCAGCAGCTTAGCCGGACAGGGTGATGGCTACACCTTC. Translating it yields CASSLAGQGDGYTF.

The chain carries TRBV28 and TRBJ1-5; a weak D match, TRBD1 (5 bases). Trimming removed 7 bases from V and 4 bases from J, with 17 bases in between. This CDR3 has 15 amino acids. Germline CDR1 reads MDHEN; CDR2 reads SYDVKM. For the CDR3, the DNA is TGTGCCAGCACCAGGTCCTTGGGGGGAAATCAGCCCCAGCATTTT. Translating it yields CASTRSLGGNQPQHF.